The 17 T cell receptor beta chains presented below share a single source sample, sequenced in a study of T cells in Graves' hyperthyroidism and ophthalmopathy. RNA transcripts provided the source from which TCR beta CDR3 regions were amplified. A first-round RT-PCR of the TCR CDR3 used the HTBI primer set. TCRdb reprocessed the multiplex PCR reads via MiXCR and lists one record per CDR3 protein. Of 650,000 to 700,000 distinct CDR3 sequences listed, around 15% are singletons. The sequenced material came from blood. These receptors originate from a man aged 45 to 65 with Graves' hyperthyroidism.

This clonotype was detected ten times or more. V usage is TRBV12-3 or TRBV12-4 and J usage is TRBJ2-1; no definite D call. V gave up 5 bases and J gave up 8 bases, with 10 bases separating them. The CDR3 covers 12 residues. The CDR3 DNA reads TGTGCCAGCAGTCTAAACCGGGATGAGCAGTTCTTC. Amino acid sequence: CASSLNRDEQFF.

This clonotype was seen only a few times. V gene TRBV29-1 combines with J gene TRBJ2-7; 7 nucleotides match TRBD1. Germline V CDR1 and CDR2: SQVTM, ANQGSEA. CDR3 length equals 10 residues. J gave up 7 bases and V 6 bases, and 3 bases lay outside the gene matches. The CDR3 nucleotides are TGCAGCGTCACAGGGGAGGAGCAGTACTTC. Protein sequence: CSVTGEEQYF.

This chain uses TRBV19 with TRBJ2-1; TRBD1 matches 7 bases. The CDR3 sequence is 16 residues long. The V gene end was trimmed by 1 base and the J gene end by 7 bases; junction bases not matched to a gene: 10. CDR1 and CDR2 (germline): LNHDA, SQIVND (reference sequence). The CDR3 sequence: CASSIATGDLRNEQFF. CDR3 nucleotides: TGTGCCAGTAGTATAGCCACAGGGGACCTGAGGAATGAGCAGTTCTTC.

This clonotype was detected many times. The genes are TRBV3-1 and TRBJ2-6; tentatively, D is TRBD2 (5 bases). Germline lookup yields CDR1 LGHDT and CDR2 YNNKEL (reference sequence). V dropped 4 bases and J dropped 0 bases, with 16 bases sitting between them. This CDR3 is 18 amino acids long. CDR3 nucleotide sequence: TGTGCCAGCAGCCTTACCAAGGGAGAATTCTCTGGGGCCAACGTCCTGACTTTC. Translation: CASSLTKGEFSGANVLTF.

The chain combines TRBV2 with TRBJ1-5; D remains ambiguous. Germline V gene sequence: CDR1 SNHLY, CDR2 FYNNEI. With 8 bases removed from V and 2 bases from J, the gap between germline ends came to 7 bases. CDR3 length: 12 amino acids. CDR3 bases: TGTGCCAGCCACTACGGCAATCAGCCCCAGCATTTT. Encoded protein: CASHYGNQPQHF.

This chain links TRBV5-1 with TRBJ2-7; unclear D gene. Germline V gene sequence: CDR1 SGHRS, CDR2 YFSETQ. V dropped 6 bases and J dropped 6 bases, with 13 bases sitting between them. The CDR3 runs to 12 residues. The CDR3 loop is CASIPDFCEQYF. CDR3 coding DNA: TGCGCCAGCATCCCCGACTTCTGCGAGCAGTACTTC. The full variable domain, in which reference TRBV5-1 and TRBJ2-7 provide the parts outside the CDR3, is KAGVTQTPRYLIKTRGQQVTLSCSPISGHRSVSWYQQTPGQGLQFLFEYFSETQRNKGNFPGRFSGRQFSNSRSEMNVSTLELGDSALYLCASIPDFCEQYFGPGTRLTVT.

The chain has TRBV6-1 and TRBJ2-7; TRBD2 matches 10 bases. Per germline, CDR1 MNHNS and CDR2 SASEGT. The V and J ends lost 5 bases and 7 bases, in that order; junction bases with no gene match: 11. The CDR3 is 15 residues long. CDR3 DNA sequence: TGTGCCAGCAGTTTTTCCCGCCGGGGACTAGCGGAGCAGTACTTC. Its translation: CASSFSRRGLAEQYF.

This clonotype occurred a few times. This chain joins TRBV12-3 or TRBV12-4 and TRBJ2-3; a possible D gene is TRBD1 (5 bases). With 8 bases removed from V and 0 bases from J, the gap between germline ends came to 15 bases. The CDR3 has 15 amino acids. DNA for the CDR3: TGTGCCAGCGGGCCCAGGGTGGGAAGCACAGATACGCAGTATTTT. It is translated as CASGPRVGSTDTQYF.

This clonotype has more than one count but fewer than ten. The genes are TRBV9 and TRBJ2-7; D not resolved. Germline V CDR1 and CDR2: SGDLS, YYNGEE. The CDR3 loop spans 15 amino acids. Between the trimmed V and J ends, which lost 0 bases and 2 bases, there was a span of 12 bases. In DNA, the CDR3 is TGTGCCAGCAGCGTAGAGGCTGCGCCAGCCTACGAGCAGTACTTC. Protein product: CASSVEAAPAYEQYF.

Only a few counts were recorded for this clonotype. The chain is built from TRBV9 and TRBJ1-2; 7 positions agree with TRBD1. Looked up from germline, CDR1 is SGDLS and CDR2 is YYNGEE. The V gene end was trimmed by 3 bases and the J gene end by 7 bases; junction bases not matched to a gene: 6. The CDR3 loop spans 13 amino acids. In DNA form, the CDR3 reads TGTGCCAGCAGCGAGACAGGGAAATTTGGCTACACCTTC. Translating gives CASSETGKFGYTF. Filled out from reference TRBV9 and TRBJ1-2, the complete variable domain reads DSGVTQTPKHLITATGQRVTLRCSPRSGDLSVYWYQQSLDQGLQFLIQYYNGEERAKGNILERFSAQQFPDLHSELNLSSLELGDSALYFCASSETGKFGYTFGSGTRLTVV.

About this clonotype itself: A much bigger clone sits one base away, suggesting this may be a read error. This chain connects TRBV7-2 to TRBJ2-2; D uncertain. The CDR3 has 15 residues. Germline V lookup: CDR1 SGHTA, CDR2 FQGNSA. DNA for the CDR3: TGTTCCAGCAGCTTAGAGTCCAGATACACCGGGGAGCTGTTTTTT. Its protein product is CSSSLESRYTGELFF.

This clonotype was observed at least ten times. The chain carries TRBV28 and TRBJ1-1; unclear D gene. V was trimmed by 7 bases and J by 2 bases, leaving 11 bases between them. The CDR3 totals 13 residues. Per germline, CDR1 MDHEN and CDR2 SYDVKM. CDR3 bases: TGTGCCAGCACTCGAACAGCAAACACTGAAGCTTTCTTT. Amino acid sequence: CASTRTANTEAFF.

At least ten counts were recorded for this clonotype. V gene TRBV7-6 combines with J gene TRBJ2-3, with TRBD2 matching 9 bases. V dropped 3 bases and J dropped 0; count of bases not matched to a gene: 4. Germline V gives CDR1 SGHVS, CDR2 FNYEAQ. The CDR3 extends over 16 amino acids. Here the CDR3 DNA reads TGTGCCAGCAGCTTTGTAGCGGGAGCGAGCACAGATACGCAGTATTTT. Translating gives CASSFVAGASTDTQYF.

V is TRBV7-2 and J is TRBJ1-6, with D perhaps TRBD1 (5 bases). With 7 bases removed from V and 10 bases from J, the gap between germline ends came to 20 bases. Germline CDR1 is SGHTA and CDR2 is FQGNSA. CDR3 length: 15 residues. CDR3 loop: CASTYQGSQGSPLHF. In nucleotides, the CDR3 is TGTGCCAGCACCTACCAGGGTTCCCAAGGGTCACCCCTCCACTTT.

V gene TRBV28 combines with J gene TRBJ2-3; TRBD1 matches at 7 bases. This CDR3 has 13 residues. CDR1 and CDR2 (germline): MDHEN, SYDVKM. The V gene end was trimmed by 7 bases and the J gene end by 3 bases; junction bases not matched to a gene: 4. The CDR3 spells CASTTGVTDTQYF. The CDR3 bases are TGTGCCAGCACCACAGGGGTGACAGATACGCAGTATTTT.

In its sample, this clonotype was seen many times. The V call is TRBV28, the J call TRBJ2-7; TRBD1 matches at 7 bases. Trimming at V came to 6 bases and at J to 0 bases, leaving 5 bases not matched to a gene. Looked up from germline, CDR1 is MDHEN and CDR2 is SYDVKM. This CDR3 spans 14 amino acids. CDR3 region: CASRYGTASYEQYF. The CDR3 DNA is TGTGCCAGCAGGTATGGGACAGCCTCCTACGAGCAGTACTTC.

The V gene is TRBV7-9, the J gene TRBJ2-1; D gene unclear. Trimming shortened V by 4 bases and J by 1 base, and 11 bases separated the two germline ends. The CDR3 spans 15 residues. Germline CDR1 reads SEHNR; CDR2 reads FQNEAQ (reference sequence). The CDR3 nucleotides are TGTGCCAGCAGCTACACAGAGCTATCCTACAATGAGCAGTTCTTC. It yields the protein CASSYTELSYNEQFF. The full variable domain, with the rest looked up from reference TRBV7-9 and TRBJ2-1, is DTGVSQNPRHKITKRGQNVTFRCDPISEHNRLYWYRQTLGQGPEFLTYFQNEAQLEKSRLLSDRFSAERPKGSFSTLEIQRTEQGDSAMYLCASSYTELSYNEQFFGPGTRLTVL.